A single sample gave rise to the 27 T cell receptor beta chains below, sequenced in a study of blood T cell repertoires in COVID-19. Libraries were prepared by immunoSEQ multiplex PCR; TCRdb keeps only in-frame clonotypes and omits some of them. The repertoire consists of 150,000 to 250,000 clones, with around four fifths occurring once and the leading ten covering 6.5% to 7%. The sample consisted of peripheral blood. Receptors were obtained from a human donor with acute or convalescent COVID-19. The donor label of this sample is uncertain.

The chain links TRBV18 to TRBJ1-1; the match to TRBD1 covers 8 bases. CDR3 length: 14 residues. Germline V gene sequence: CDR1 KGHSH, CDR2 LQKENI. V dropped 2 bases and J dropped 1; count of bases not matched to a gene: 0. The CDR3 DNA is TGTGCCAGCTCACCAGGGACAGGGAACACTGAAGCTTTCTTT. Its translation: CASSPGTGNTEAFF. Full variable domain (remainder filled in from reference TRBV18 and TRBJ1-1): NAGVMQNPRHLVRRRGQEARLRCSPMKGHSHVYWYRQLPEEGLKFMVYLQKENIIDESGMPKERFSAEFPKEGPSILRIQQVVRGDSAAYFCASSPGTGNTEAFFGQGTRLTVV.

The V call is TRBV5-1, the J call TRBJ1-5; 9 nucleotides align to TRBD1. Germline loops: CDR1 SGHRS, CDR2 YFSETQ. The CDR3 runs 15 residues. With 0 bases clipped from V and 4 bases from J, the junction kept 2 bases outside the gene matches. Here the CDR3 reads CASSLDGQGNQPQHF. DNA for the CDR3: TGCGCCAGCAGCTTGGATGGACAGGGGAATCAGCCCCAGCATTTT.

The chain links TRBV27 to TRBJ1-2; 7 bases are shared with TRBD1. The germline CDR1 and CDR2 sequences are MNHEY and SMNVEV (reference sequence). This CDR3 contains 14 residues. V lost 6 bases to trimming and J lost 7 bases; unmatched junction nucleotides: 11. The chain's CDR3 is CASSLTGEVGGYTF. For the CDR3, the DNA is TGTGCCAGCAGCCTCACAGGGGAGGTTGGTGGCTACACCTTC.

The genes are TRBV3-1 (or the pseudogene TRBV3-2) and TRBJ2-5, with 10 bases identical to TRBD2. The CDR3 is made up of 14 amino acids. The V gene end was trimmed by 4 bases and the J gene end by 3 bases; junction bases not matched to a gene: 2. Germline CDR1 LGHDT, CDR2 YNNKEL (reference sequence). The CDR3 sequence: CASSLSGRKETQYF. As DNA, the CDR3 is TGTGCCAGCAGCCTTAGCGGGAGGAAAGAGACCCAGTACTTC.

The chain is built from TRBV9 and TRBJ1-6; tentative D call: TRBD1 (5 bases). Germline CDR1 reads SGDLS; CDR2 reads YYNGEE. This CDR3 has 16 amino acids. The V end was cut by 10 bases, the J end by 7 bases, with 24 bases between. The CDR3 nucleotides are TGTGCCCCACAACAGGAATTTCATAAGATAAATTCACCCCTCCACTTT. This encodes CAPQQEFHKINSPLHF.

The V call is TRBV9, the J call TRBJ2-3, with a weak D call TRBD1 (6 bases). Per the germline V gene, CDR1 is SGDLS and CDR2 is YYNGEE. V gave up 4 bases and J gave up 2 bases, with 14 bases separating them. The CDR3 length is 15 residues. Here the CDR3 reads CASSFRTDSTDTQYF. The CDR3 region has the DNA TGTGCCAGCAGCTTCAGGACAGATTCCACAGATACGCAGTATTTT.

The rearrangement links TRBV5-1 to TRBJ2-3, with D possibly TRBD2 on 5 matching bases. Per the germline V gene, CDR1 is SGHRS and CDR2 is YFSETQ. The CDR3 consists of 15 residues. V shed 0 bases and J shed 2 bases, with 10 bases lying between them. In DNA, the CDR3 is TGCGCCAGCAGCTTGGCCCGGACTCCCACAGATACGCAGTATTTT. This translates into CASSLARTPTDTQYF.

The chain employs TRBV16 and TRBJ1-2; no reliable D call. The germline V gene encodes CDR1 KGHSY and CDR2 FQNENV. The V and J ends lost 0 bases and 7 bases respectively, with 12 bases between them. CDR3 size: 14 residues. CDR3 nucleotide sequence: TGTGCCAGCAGCCAATCTGAGGGTAATGGTGGCTACACCTTC. It codes for CASSQSEGNGGYTF.

V and J are TRBV4-3 and TRBJ2-2, with a possible D match to TRBD2 (6 bases). Germline V gene sequence: CDR1 LGHNA, CDR2 YSLEER. The V end was cut by 1 base, the J end by 0 bases, with 9 bases between. This CDR3 is 16 amino acids long. This CDR3 is CASSQVWEANTGELFF. The CDR3 nucleotides read TGCGCCAGCAGCCAAGTTTGGGAGGCGAACACCGGGGAGCTGTTTTTT.

The chain carries TRBV7-2 and TRBJ1-2, with a weak D call TRBD1 (6 bases). Trimming pared 5 bases from V and 3 bases from J, leaving 16 bases between. This CDR3 has 15 amino acids. Germline CDR1 SGHTA, CDR2 FQGNSA. In nucleotides, the CDR3 is TGTGCCAGCAGCAGGCGGGGGGGGGCCTACTATGGCTACACCTTC. This gives the protein CASSRRGGAYYGYTF.

The chain has TRBV7-2 and TRBJ1-3, with a possible D match to TRBD1 (5 bases). The V end lost 5 bases, the J end lost 0 bases, and 14 bases lay between the germline ends. CDR1 SGHTA and CDR2 FQGNSA come from the germline V gene. The CDR3 is 16 amino acids. Here the CDR3 reads CASSERLGLSGNTIYF. Written as DNA, the CDR3 is TGTGCCAGCAGCGAGAGATTGGGACTCTCTGGAAACACCATATATTTT.

The chain links TRBV3-1 (or the pseudogene TRBV3-2) to TRBJ1-6; D unclear. Per germline, CDR1 LGHDT and CDR2 YNNKEL (reference sequence). The length of the CDR3 is 16 residues. V was pared by 4 bases and J by 3 bases, with 13 bases between. The DNA for the CDR3 is TGTGCCAGCAGCCCCGGCGGAGCCCTCTATAATTCACCCCTCCACTTT. Translation: CASSPGGALYNSPLHF.

The chain has TRBV5-8 and TRBJ2-5; 8 bases are a match to TRBD1. The CDR3 sequence is 13 residues long. The J segment lost 7 bases and the V segment lost 5 bases, leaving 7 bases of the junction unmatched. Germline loops: CDR1 SGHTS, CDR2 YDEGEE. CDR3 loop: CASRLTGTGTQYF. In DNA, the CDR3 is TGTGCCAGCAGGTTGACAGGGACAGGGACCCAGTACTTC.

The chain's CDR3 is CASSYSILAGGTYEQYF. In DNA, the CDR3 is TGTGCCAGCAGTTACTCTATACTAGCGGGAGGAACCTACGAGCAGTACTTC. The rearrangement joins TRBV6-2 or TRBV6-3 to TRBJ2-7, with TRBD2 matching over 12 bases. Germline V lookup: CDR1 MNHEY, CDR2 SVGEGT. V trimming: 0 bases; J trimming: 2 bases; junction bases outside the gene matches: 5. CDR3 length: 17 amino acids.

The chain has TRBV18 and TRBJ1-5; D is perhaps TRBD1 (6 bases). V lost 6 bases, J lost 3 bases, and 12 bases lay in between. The V gene's germline CDR1 is KGHSH and CDR2 LQKENI. The CDR3 is 14 amino acids. The CDR3, as DNA: TGTGCCAGCTCCGAGGGGGTTCCCAATCAGCCCCAGCATTTT. It encodes CASSEGVPNQPQHF. The full variable domain, completed using reference TRBV18 and TRBJ1-5, is NAGVMQNPRHLVRRRGQEARLRCSPMKGHSHVYWYRQLPEEGLKFMVYLQKENIIDESGMPKERFSAEFPKEGPSILRIQQVVRGDSAAYFCASSEGVPNQPQHFGDGTRLSIL.

The chain employs TRBV5-1 and TRBJ2-3, with 8 bases lining up with TRBD1. V dropped 4 bases and J dropped 0; count of bases not matched to a gene: 16. This CDR3 is 19 amino acids long. Germline assignment: CDR1 SGHRS and CDR2 YFSETQ. Here the CDR3 DNA reads TGCGCCAGCAGCGCTTCCAGGGGGCTAACGTTTCCTAGCACAGATACGCAGTATTTT. Protein sequence: CASSASRGLTFPSTDTQYF. The complete variable domain, with remaining parts taken from reference TRBV5-1 and TRBJ2-3, reads KAGVTQTPRYLIKTRGQQVTLSCSPISGHRSVSWYQQTPGQGLQFLFEYFSETQRNKGNFPGRFSGRQFSNSRSEMNVSTLELGDSALYLCASSASRGLTFPSTDTQYFGPGTRLTVL.

The chain recombines TRBV6-1 with TRBJ1-2, with TRBD1 matching 8 bases. Germline V gives CDR1 MNHNS, CDR2 SASEGT. V lost 1 base, J lost 4 bases, and 2 bases stayed unmatched. The CDR3 contains 14 residues. DNA of the CDR3: TGTGCCAGCAGTGAAGGGGACAGGTTCTATGGCTACACCTTC. Encoded protein: CASSEGDRFYGYTF.

The chain is built from TRBV18 and TRBJ1-4; D not resolved. This CDR3 has 13 residues. Trimming took off 0 bases at V and 6 bases at J, with 5 bases between the two ends. Germline CDR1 and CDR2: KGHSH and LQKENI. The chain's CDR3 is CASSPPTYEKLFF. CDR3 bases: TGTGCCAGCTCACCACCCACTTATGAAAAACTGTTTTTT.

The V gene is TRBV3-1 (or the pseudogene TRBV3-2), the J gene TRBJ1-6, with 12 bases identical to TRBD1. Germline loops: CDR1 LGHDT, CDR2 YNNKEL (reference sequence). V gave up 8 bases and J gave up 7 bases; unmatched junction bases: 3. This CDR3 has 14 residues. This CDR3 is CASGTGGWNSPLHF. The CDR3 bases are TGTGCCAGCGGGACAGGGGGCTGGAATTCACCCCTCCACTTT.

The rearrangement links TRBV7-6 to TRBJ2-2; 7 nucleotides line up with TRBD2. The germline gives CDR1 SGHVS, CDR2 FNYEAQ. The CDR3 is 17 residues long. V lost 4 bases and J lost 4; bases outside the gene matches: 12. CDR3 region: CASSYPAAGVFTGELFF. CDR3 DNA: TGTGCCAGCAGCTACCCGGCGGCGGGAGTTTTCACCGGGGAGCTGTTTTTT.

The rearrangement uses TRBV30 and TRBJ1-1; 8 nucleotides agree with TRBD1. The CDR3 spans 13 residues. Germline V gene lookup returns CDR1 GTSNPN and CDR2 SVGIG (reference sequence). Trimming removed 3 bases from V and 8 bases from J; junction bases left unmatched: 8. CDR3 sequence (DNA): TGTGCCTGGAGCAGGGGGCTTACGGCAGAAGCTTTCTTT. Protein: CAWSRGLTAEAFF.

The chain employs TRBV3-1 (or the pseudogene TRBV3-2) and TRBJ2-7, with no clear D. The CDR3 loop spans 11 amino acids. Trimming took off 4 bases at V and 6 bases at J, with 7 bases between the two ends. CDR1 LGHDT and CDR2 YNNKEL come from the germline V gene (reference sequence). Here the CDR3 DNA reads TGTGCCAGCAGCCCGAGTACCGAGCAGTACTTC. Protein product: CASSPSTEQYF.

The chain is built from TRBV27 and TRBJ1-5, with 7 positions matching TRBD1. CDR3 length: 14 amino acids. With 3 bases clipped from V and 6 bases from J, the junction kept 5 bases outside the gene matches. CDR1 is MNHEY and CDR2 is SMNVEV in the germline V gene (reference sequence). The CDR3 DNA is TGTGCCAGCAGTTTGGCGGGACAGCCTCAGCCCCAGCATTTT. This sequence encodes CASSLAGQPQPQHF.

The rearrangement links TRBV9 to TRBJ1-2; perhaps TRBD1 as D (5 bases). Trimming cost V 4 bases and J 4 bases, with 11 bases left between them. The CDR3 contains 13 residues. Germline V lookup: CDR1 SGDLS, CDR2 YYNGEE. The CDR3 here is CASSPQRGYGYTF. DNA of the CDR3: TGTGCCAGCAGCCCTCAAAGGGGCTATGGCTACACCTTC.

The chain employs TRBV19 and TRBJ1-2; no firm D call. The V end lost 2 bases, the J end lost 4 bases, and 11 bases lay between the germline ends. The CDR3 spans 14 residues. The germline CDR1 and CDR2 sequences are LNHDA and SQIVND (reference sequence). CDR3 DNA: TGTGCCAGTAGTATATCCAATAGCTTCTATGGCTACACCTTC. Translating it yields CASSISNSFYGYTF.

The chain recombines TRBV7-2 with TRBJ1-2, with 7 bases fitting TRBD1. In germline, CDR1 is SGHTA, CDR2 FQGNSA. The CDR3 loop spans 15 amino acids. Trimming took 4 bases from V and 4 from J; bases not matched to a gene: 9. This chain's CDR3 is CASSSPEQGRYGYTF. Here the CDR3 DNA reads TGTGCCAGCAGCTCGCCAGAACAGGGGCGCTATGGCTACACCTTC.

The V call is TRBV3-1 (or the pseudogene TRBV3-2), the J call TRBJ2-5; tentatively, D is TRBD1 (6 bases). Trimming pared 4 bases from V and 3 bases from J, leaving 15 bases between. Germline CDR1 LGHDT, CDR2 YNNKEL (reference sequence). The CDR3 is 15 residues long. The CDR3 DNA is TGTGCCAGCAGCCCCAACAGGGCTGGGAAAGAGACCCAGTACTTC. As protein: CASSPNRAGKETQYF.